Following are 21 T cell receptor beta chains from one sample sequenced in a study of CD8+ T cells in alopecia areata. Sequencing used cDNA as its template, made by extracting RNA and reverse transcribing it. The repertoire was sequenced with immunoSEQ multiplex PCR; TCRdb's copy has only in-frame clones and lacks some. The top ten clones hold around 30% of a sample with some 110,000 clones, 50% to 75% of them seen once. Treatment of the sample: oral pan-JAK inhibitor, 5-10 mg twice daily. Material: CD8+ T cells sorted from blood, obtained at week 4, from a patient treated with tofacitinib. All receptors derive from a human donor with alopecia areata.

The rearrangement joins TRBV7-2 to TRBJ1-1; no firm D call. The V gene's germline CDR1 is SGHTA and CDR2 FQGNSA. The CDR3 has 15 amino acids. Trimming removed 2 bases at V and 0 bases at J, with 10 bases between. The CDR3 is CASSLISGMNTEAFF. DNA for the CDR3: TGTGCCAGCAGCTTAATATCGGGTATGAACACTGAAGCTTTCTTT.

CDR3 loop: CASSPRTGKETQYF. DNA of the CDR3: TGTGCCAGCAGTCCAAGGACAGGGAAGGAGACCCAGTACTTC. The rearrangement links TRBV27 to TRBJ2-5; the match to TRBD1 covers 8 bases. The germline gives CDR1 MNHEY, CDR2 SMNVEV (reference sequence). This CDR3 is built from 14 residues. Trimming cost V 5 bases and J 5 bases; bases outside gene matches: 7.

The V call is TRBV5-1, the J call TRBJ2-5; TRBD1 matches at 7 bases. This CDR3 comprises 14 residues. Trimming cost V 0 bases and J 5 bases; bases outside gene matches: 4. The germline CDR1 and CDR2 sequences are SGHRS and YFSETQ. CDR3 sequence reads: CASSLEGGEETQYF. CDR3 coding DNA: TGCGCCAGCAGCTTGGAAGGGGGCGAGGAGACCCAGTACTTC. The full variable domain, in which reference TRBV5-1 and TRBJ2-5 provide the parts outside the CDR3, is KAGVTQTPRYLIKTRGQQVTLSCSPISGHRSVSWYQQTPGQGLQFLFEYFSETQRNKGNFPGRFSGRQFSNSRSEMNVSTLELGDSALYLCASSLEGGEETQYFGPGTRLLVL.

This sequence joins TRBV5-1 and TRBJ2-5; 7 positions agree with TRBD2. V was clipped by 6 bases and J by 2 bases; unmatched bases: 10. Germline lookup yields CDR1 SGHRS and CDR2 YFSETQ. The CDR3 extends over 15 amino acids. Here the CDR3 reads CASTEAGTHQETQYF. CDR3 coding DNA: TGCGCCAGCACCGAAGCGGGGACCCATCAAGAGACCCAGTACTTC. The full variable domain, with the rest looked up from reference TRBV5-1 and TRBJ2-5, is KAGVTQTPRYLIKTRGQQVTLSCSPISGHRSVSWYQQTPGQGLQFLFEYFSETQRNKGNFPGRFSGRQFSNSRSEMNVSTLELGDSALYLCASTEAGTHQETQYFGPGTRLLVL.

The rearrangement joins TRBV30 to TRBJ2-1; TRBD2 matches 9 bases. Germline CDR1 is GTSNPN and CDR2 is SVGIG (reference sequence). CDR3 length equals 15 residues. Trimming cost V 3 bases and J 8 bases; bases outside gene matches: 11. CDR3 protein: CAWSGGTSKFDEQFF. The DNA for the CDR3 is TGTGCCTGGAGCGGCGGGACTAGCAAGTTCGATGAGCAGTTCTTC. Variable domain in full (rest from reference TRBV30 and TRBJ2-1): SQTIHQWPATLVQPVGSPLSLECTVEGTSNPNLYWYRQAAGRGLQLLFYSVGIGQISSEVPQNLSASRPQDRQFILSSKKLLLSDSGFYLCAWSGGTSKFDEQFFGPGTRLTVL.

The chain recombines TRBV10-3 with TRBJ2-7; 8 nucleotides agree with TRBD1. Germline trimming cut 6 bases from V and 6 bases from J; bases unmatched to any gene: 10. The length of the CDR3 is 14 residues. Germline CDR1 and CDR2: ENHRY and SYGVKD. This chain's CDR3 is CAISTSTGEGEQYF. CDR3 in DNA: TGTGCCATCAGCACCTCGACAGGGGAAGGCGAGCAGTACTTC.

This clone was seen only once. V gene TRBV5-1 combines with J gene TRBJ2-3, with TRBD1 matching over 10 bases. This CDR3 spans 15 amino acids. The junction had 9 bases not matched to a gene; V was cut back by 6 bases and J by 5 bases. CDR1 is SGHRS, CDR2 YFSETQ, per germline. As DNA, the CDR3 is TGCGCCAGCATCGACGGGACAGGGGAAGGAGATACGCAGTATTTT. This codes for CASIDGTGEGDTQYF.

This chain uses TRBV29-1 with TRBJ1-1; no clear D gene. This CDR3 comprises 12 residues. From germline, CDR1 is SQVTM and CDR2 ANQGSEA. V gave up 6 bases and J gave up 0 bases, with 8 bases separating them. This CDR3 is CSVPPMNTEAFF. The CDR3 DNA reads TGCAGCGTACCCCCGATGAACACTGAAGCTTTCTTT.

This rearrangement joins TRBV6-5 to TRBJ2-1; D remains ambiguous. Trimming took off 8 bases at V and 7 bases at J, with 12 bases between the two ends. Germline CDR1 is MNHEY and CDR2 is SVGAGI. The length of the CDR3 is 12 residues. The chain's CDR3 is CASAGFRNEQFF. The CDR3 nucleotides are TGTGCCAGCGCAGGTTTTAGGAATGAGCAGTTCTTC.

The J gene is TRBJ2-2, the V gene TRBV30; tentative D call: TRBD2 (6 bases). The CDR3 runs 11 residues. V dropped 5 bases and J dropped 9 bases, with 10 bases sitting between them. CDR1 and CDR2 from the germline V gene are GTSNPN and SVGIG (reference sequence). The chain's CDR3 is CAWSEGRELFF. CDR3 in DNA: TGTGCCTGGTCGGAGGGACGGGAGCTGTTTTTT.

This clone was counted between two and nine times. V and J are TRBV10-2 and TRBJ1-6, with TRBD1 matching over 10 bases. Losses at the gene ends were 8 bases for V and 10 bases for J; bases not matched to a gene: 5. The CDR3 contains 13 residues. Germline-derived CDR1 and CDR2 are WSHSY and SAAADI. CDR3 in DNA: TGCGCCAGCGGGGGACAGGGGCTCTCACCCCTCCACTTT. The encoded protein is CASGGQGLSPLHF.

The chain uses TRBV9 and TRBJ1-2, with TRBD1 matching 7 bases. Per the germline V gene, CDR1 is SGDLS and CDR2 is YYNGEE. Trimming took 3 bases from V and 4 from J; bases not matched to a gene: 9. This CDR3 comprises 15 residues. Written as DNA, the CDR3 is TGTGCCAGCAGCGCCACAGGGGCGGGGGTCTATGGCTACACCTTC. Translation gives CASSATGAGVYGYTF. Filled out from reference TRBV9 and TRBJ1-2, the complete variable domain reads DSGVTQTPKHLITATGQRVTLRCSPRSGDLSVYWYQQSLDQGLQFLIQYYNGEERAKGNILERFSAQQFPDLHSELNLSSLELGDSALYFCASSATGAGVYGYTFGSGTRLTVV.

The genes are TRBV30 and TRBJ2-7; D uncertain. The CDR3 is made up of 11 amino acids. Germline CDR1 GTSNPN, CDR2 SVGIG (reference sequence). Between the trimmed V and J ends, which lost 5 bases and 3 bases, there was a span of 8 bases. The CDR3 DNA follows: TGTGCCTGGTACGGAAGCTACGAGCAGTACTTC. Its protein is CAWYGSYEQYF.

The chain links TRBV30 to TRBJ1-1; the D gene is possibly TRBD1 (6 bases). Germline CDR1 and CDR2: GTSNPN and SVGIG (reference sequence). V was cut by 2 bases and J by 3 bases, with 10 bases left in between. The CDR3 has 13 amino acids. The CDR3 region has the DNA TGTGCCTGGAGTCCCAGGGGACACACTGAAGCTTTCTTT. Translating it yields CAWSPRGHTEAFF.

The rearrangement links TRBV28 to TRBJ1-2, with 7 bases fitting TRBD1. Germline V gene data show CDR1 as MDHEN and CDR2 as SYDVKM. V shed 4 bases, J shed 8 bases, and the junction held 4 bases outside the gene matches. The length of the CDR3 is 12 residues. The DNA of the CDR3 is TGTGCCAGCAGTTACACAGGGGACGGCTACACCTTC. Translation: CASSYTGDGYTF.

The J gene is TRBJ2-3, the V gene TRBV30, with D possibly TRBD2 on 6 matching bases. CDR1 GTSNPN and CDR2 SVGIG come from the germline V gene (reference sequence). V was clipped by 8 bases and J by 1 base, with 13 bases between them. There are 13 residues in the CDR3. As DNA, the CDR3 is TGTGCCGGTTCCAGGGAGGGCACAGATACGCAGTATTTT. Its protein product is CAGSREGTDTQYF.

This clone was seen a handful of times. V usage is TRBV5-6 and J usage is TRBJ2-1; D uncertain. Deletions cut 0 bases from V and 4 bases from J, with 5 bases between. The CDR3 covers 13 residues. In germline, CDR1 is SGHDT, CDR2 YYEEEE. The CDR3 sequence is CASSLVVYNEQFF. CDR3 nucleotides: TGTGCCAGCAGCTTGGTAGTATACAATGAGCAGTTCTTC.

CDR3 sequence: CASSPGGDGGDQTQYF. The CDR3 DNA reads as TGTGCCAGCTCACCAGGGGGGGACGGCGGAGATCAGACCCAGTACTTC. The chain recombines TRBV18 with TRBJ2-5, with 7 nucleotides matching TRBD2. V lost 2 bases, J lost 6 bases, and 12 bases stayed unmatched. From germline, CDR1 is KGHSH and CDR2 LQKENI. This CDR3 region has 16 residues.

This chain uses TRBV27 with TRBJ1-5, with TRBD1 identical over 8 bases. The CDR3 loop spans 14 amino acids. From germline, CDR1 is MNHEY and CDR2 SMNVEV (reference sequence). The junction had 7 bases not matched to a gene; V was cut back by 5 bases and J by 7 bases. CDR3 sequence reads: CASSPGQGVQPQHF. In DNA, the CDR3 is TGTGCCAGCAGTCCAGGACAGGGCGTCCAGCCCCAGCATTTT.

This clone was observed a few times. V and J are TRBV18 and TRBJ1-6; possibly TRBD1 for D (5 bases). Trimming pared 5 bases from V and 5 bases from J, leaving 10 bases between. Germline V gene sequence: CDR1 KGHSH, CDR2 LQKENI. This CDR3 has 14 amino acids. The CDR3: CASSSGADNSPLHF. CDR3 bases: TGTGCCAGCTCATCCGGGGCGGATAATTCACCCCTCCACTTT.

This clone appeared a few times. The rearrangement uses TRBV29-1 and TRBJ2-3, with TRBD1 as a possible D gene (5 bases). This CDR3 has 13 residues. The ends were cut back, 6 bases at V and 0 bases at J, with 10 bases in the middle. Germline V gene data show CDR1 as SQVTM and CDR2 as ANQGSEA. The CDR3: CSVDTSSTDTQYF. The CDR3 DNA reads as TGCAGCGTGGACACCTCTAGCACAGATACGCAGTATTTT.